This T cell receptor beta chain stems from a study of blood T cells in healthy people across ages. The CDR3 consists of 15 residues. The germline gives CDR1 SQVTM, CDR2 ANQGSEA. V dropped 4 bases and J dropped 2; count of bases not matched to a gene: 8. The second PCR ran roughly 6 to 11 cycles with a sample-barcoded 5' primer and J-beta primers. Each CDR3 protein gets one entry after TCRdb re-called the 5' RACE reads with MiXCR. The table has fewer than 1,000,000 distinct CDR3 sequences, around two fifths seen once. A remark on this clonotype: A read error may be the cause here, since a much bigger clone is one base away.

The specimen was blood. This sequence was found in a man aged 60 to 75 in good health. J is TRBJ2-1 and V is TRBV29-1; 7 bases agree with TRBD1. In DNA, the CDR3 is TGCAGCGTTGCAGGACAGGTCCTCCCCTACAATGAGCAGTTCTTC. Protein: CSVAGQVLPYNEQFF.